This T cell receptor beta chain was sequenced during a study of T-cell reconstitution after alpha-beta-depleted transplantation in children. This sample's TCRbeta library carried unique molecular identifier barcodes. TCRdb passed the PCR reads through MiXCR, listing each CDR3 protein once. The sample lists about 22,000 distinct CDR3 sequences, around 9.9% occurring once. The sample holds many counts of this clonotype. The clonotype was recovered from a human donor who donated a stem cell graft to a child with chronic granulomatous disease. The material sequenced was PBMCs from the stem cell graft donor, taken from the stem cell graft.

In DNA, the CDR3 is TGTGCCGTTTCTCGAGATTCCTACGAGCAGTACTTC. It specifies CAVSRDSYEQYF. The rearrangement uses TRBV10-3 and TRBJ2-7; D call uncertain. The germline V gene encodes CDR1 ENHRY and CDR2 SYGVKD. The CDR3 spans 12 residues. V dropped 11 bases and J dropped 1 base, with 12 bases sitting between them.